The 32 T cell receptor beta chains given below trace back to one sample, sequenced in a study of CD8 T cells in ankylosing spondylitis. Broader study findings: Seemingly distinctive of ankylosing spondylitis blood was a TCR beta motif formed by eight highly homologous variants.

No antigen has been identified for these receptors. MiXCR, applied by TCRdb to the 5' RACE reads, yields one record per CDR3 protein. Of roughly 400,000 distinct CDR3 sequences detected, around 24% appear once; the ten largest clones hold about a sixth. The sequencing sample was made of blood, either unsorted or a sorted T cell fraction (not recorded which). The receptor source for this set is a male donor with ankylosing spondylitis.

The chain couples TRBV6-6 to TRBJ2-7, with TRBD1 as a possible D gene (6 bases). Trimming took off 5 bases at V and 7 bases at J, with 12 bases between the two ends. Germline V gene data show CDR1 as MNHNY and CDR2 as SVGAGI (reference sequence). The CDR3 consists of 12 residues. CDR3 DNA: TGTGCCAGCAGTCTGGGCCAGGGGGAGCAGTACTTC. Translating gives CASSLGQGEQYF.

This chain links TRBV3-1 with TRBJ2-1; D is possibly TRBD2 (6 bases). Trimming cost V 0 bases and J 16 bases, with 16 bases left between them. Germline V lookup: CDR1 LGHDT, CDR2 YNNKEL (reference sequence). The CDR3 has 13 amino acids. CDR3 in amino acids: CASSQDLAGNPFF. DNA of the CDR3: TGTGCCAGCAGCCAAGATCTGGCGGGGAACCCTTTCTTC.

DNA for the CDR3: TGTGCCAGCAGAGGTAGCGGGGAGCAGTTCTTC. It translates to CASRGSGEQFF. The chain uses TRBV7-9 and TRBJ2-1; TRBD2 aligns across 7 bases. In germline, CDR1 is SEHNR, CDR2 FQNEAQ (reference sequence). Trimming at V came to 6 bases and at J to 10 bases, leaving 3 bases not matched to a gene. The CDR3 has 11 residues.

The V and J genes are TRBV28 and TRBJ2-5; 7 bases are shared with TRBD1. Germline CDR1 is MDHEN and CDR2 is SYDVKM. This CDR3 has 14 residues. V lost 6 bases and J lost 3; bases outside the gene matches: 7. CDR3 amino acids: CASRTTGIEETQYF. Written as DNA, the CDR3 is TGTGCCAGCAGGACGACAGGGATCGAAGAGACCCAGTACTTC. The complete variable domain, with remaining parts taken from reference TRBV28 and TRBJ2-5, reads DVKVTQSSRYLVKRTGEKVFLECVQDMDHENMFWYRQDPGLGLRLIYFSYDVKMKEKGDIPEGYSVSREKKERFSLILESASTNQTSMYLCASRTTGIEETQYFGPGTRLLVL.

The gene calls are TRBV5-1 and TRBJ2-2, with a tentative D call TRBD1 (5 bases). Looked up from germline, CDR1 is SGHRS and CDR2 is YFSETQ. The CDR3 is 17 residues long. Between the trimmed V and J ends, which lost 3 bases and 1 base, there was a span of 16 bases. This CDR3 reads CASSYDAITGNTGELFF. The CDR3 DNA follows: TGCGCCAGCAGCTATGACGCCATTACAGGGAACACCGGGGAGCTGTTTTTT.

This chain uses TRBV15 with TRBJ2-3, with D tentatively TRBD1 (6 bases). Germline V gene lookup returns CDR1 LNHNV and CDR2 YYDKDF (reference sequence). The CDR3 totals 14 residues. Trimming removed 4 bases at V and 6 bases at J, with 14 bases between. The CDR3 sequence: CATSTRTVADTQYF. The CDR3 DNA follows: TGTGCCACCAGCACTCGGACAGTCGCGGATACGCAGTATTTT.

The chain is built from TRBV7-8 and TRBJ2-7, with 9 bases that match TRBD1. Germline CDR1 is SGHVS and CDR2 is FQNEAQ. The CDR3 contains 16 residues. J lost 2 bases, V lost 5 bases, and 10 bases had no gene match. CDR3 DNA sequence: TGTGCCAGCAGCCGTACCGGGACAGGGAAAACCTACGAGCAGTACTTC. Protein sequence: CASSRTGTGKTYEQYF.

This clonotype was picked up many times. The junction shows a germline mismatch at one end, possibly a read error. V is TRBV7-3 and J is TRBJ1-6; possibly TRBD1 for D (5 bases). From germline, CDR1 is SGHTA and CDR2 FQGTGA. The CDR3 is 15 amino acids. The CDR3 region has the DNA TGTGCCAGCAGTCGGAAATCGGGGGATAACTCACCCCTCCACTTT. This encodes CASSRKSGDNSPLHF.

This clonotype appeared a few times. The chain's CDR3 is CASSEIGSYGYTF. CDR3 in DNA: TGTGCCAGCAGTGAAATCGGTTCCTATGGCTACACCTTC. The chain combines TRBV6-1 with TRBJ1-2, with unresolved D. Germline loops: CDR1 MNHNS, CDR2 SASEGT. V lost 2 bases to trimming and J lost 4 bases, with 8 bases between them. This CDR3 is 13 amino acids long.

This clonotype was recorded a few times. The CDR3 region has the DNA TGCAGCGTGGGACAGGGTAATTCACCCCTCCACTTT. Protein sequence: CSVGQGNSPLHF. J is TRBJ1-6 and V is TRBV29-1, with TRBD1 matching 9 bases. J gave up 6 bases and V 6 bases, and 0 bases lay outside the gene matches. In germline, CDR1 is SQVTM, CDR2 ANQGSEA. CDR3 size: 12 residues.

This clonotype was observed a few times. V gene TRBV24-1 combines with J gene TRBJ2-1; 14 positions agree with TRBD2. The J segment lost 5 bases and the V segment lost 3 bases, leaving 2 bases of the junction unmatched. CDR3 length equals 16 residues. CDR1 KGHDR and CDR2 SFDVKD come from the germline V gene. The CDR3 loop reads CATSDPGLAGDNEQFF. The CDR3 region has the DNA TGTGCCACCAGTGATCCGGGACTAGCGGGAGACAATGAGCAGTTCTTC.

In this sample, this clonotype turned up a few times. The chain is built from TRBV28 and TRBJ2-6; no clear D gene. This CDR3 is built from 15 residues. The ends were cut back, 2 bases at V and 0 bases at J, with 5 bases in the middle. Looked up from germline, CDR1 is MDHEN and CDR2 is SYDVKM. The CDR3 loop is CASSLVASGANVLTF. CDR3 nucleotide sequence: TGTGCCAGCAGTTTAGTGGCCTCTGGGGCCAACGTCCTGACTTTC.

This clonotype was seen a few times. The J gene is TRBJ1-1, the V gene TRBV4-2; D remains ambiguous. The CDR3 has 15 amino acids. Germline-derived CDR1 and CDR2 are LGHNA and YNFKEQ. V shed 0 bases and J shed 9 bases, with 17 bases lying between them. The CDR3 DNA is TGTGCCAGCAGCCAAGATCTTGGAGAAAATAATAAAGCTTTCTTT. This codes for CASSQDLGENNKAFF.

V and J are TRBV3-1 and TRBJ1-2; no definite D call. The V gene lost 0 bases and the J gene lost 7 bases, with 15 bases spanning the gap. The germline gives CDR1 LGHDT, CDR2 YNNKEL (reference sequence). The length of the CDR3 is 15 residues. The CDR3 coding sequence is TGTGCCAGCAGCCAAGATCGGGTGGGAGGATCTGGCTACACCTTC. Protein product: CASSQDRVGGSGYTF.

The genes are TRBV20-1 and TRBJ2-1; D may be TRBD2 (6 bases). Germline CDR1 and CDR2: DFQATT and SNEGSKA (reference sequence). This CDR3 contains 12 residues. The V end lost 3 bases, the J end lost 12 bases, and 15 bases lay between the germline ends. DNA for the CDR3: TGCAGTGCTAGCGGCTCAACCGGGGGGCAGTTCTTC. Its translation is CSASGSTGGQFF.

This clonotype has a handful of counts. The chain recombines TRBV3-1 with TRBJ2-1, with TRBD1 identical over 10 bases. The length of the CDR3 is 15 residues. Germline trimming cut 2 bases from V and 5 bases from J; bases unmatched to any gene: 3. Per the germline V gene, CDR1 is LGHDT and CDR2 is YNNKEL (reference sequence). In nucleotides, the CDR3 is TGTGCCAGCAGCCAACACGGGACAGGGGACAATGAGCAGTTCTTC. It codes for CASSQHGTGDNEQFF.

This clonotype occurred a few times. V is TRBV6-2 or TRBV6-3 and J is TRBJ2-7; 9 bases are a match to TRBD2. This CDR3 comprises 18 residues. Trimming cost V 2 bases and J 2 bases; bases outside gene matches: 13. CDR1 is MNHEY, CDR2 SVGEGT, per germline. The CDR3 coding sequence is TGTGCCAGCAGTTACGTGGCTAGCGGGAACCCTTTGACCTACGAGCAGTACTTC. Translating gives CASSYVASGNPLTYEQYF.

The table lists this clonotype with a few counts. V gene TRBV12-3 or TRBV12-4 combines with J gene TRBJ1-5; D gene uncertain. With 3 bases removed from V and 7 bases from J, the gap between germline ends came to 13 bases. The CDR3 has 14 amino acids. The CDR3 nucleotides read TGTGCCAGCAGTTTGATGCCTTTAAACCAGCCCCAGCATTTT. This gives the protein CASSLMPLNQPQHF.

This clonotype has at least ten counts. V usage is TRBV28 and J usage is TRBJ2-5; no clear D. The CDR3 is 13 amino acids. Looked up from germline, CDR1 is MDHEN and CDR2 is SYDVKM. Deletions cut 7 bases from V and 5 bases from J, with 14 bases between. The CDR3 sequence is CASKYGGAETQYF. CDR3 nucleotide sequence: TGTGCCAGCAAATACGGCGGAGCGGAGACCCAGTACTTC.

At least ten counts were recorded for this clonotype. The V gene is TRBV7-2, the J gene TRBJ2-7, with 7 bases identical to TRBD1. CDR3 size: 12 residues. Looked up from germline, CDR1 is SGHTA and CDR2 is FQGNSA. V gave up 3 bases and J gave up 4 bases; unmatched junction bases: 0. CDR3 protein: CASSLGQYEQYF. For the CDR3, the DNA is TGTGCCAGCAGCTTGGGACAGTACGAGCAGTACTTC.

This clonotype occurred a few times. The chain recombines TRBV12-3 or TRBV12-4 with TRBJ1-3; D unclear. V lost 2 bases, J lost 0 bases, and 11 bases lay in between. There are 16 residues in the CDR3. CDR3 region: CASSLRRGTSGNTIYF. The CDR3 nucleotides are TGTGCCAGCAGTTTACGTCGGGGAACCTCTGGAAACACCATATATTTT.

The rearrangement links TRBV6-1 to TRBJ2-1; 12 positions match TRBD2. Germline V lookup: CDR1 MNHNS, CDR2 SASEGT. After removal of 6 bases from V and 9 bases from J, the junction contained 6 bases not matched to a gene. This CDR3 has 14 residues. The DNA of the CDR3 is TGTGCCAGCAGAAGACTAGCGGGAGATCTTGAGCAGTTCTTC. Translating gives CASRRLAGDLEQFF.

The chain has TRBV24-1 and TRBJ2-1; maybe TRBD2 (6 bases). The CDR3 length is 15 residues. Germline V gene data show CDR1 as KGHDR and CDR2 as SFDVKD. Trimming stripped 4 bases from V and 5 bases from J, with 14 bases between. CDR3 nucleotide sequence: TGTGCCACCAGTGACCTCGACGGGAGAAACAATGAGCAGTTCTTC. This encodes CATSDLDGRNNEQFF.

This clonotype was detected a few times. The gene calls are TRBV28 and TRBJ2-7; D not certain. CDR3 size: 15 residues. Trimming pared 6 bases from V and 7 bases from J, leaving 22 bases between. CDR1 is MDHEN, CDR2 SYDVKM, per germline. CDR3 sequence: CASSQPGPSLREQYF. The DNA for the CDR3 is TGTGCCAGCAGCCAACCCGGACCGTCCCTACGGGAGCAGTACTTC.

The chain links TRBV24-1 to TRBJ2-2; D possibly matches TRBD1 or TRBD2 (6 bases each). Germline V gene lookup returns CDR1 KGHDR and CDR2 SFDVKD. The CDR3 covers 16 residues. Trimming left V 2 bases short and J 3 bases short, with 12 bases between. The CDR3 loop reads CATSDSTGADTGELFF. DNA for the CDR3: TGTGCCACCAGTGATTCAACGGGGGCCGACACCGGGGAGCTGTTTTTT.

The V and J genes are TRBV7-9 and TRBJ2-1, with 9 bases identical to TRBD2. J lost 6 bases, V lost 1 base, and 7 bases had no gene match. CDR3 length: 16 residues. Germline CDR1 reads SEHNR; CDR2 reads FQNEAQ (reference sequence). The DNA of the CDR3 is TGTGCCAGCAGCTTAGTGGCGGGAGGGCCGGCCAATGAGCAGTTCTTC. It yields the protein CASSLVAGGPANEQFF. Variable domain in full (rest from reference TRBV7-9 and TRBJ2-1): DTGVSQNPRHKITKRGQNVTFRCDPISEHNRLYWYRQTLGQGPEFLTYFQNEAQLEKSRLLSDRFSAERPKGSFSTLEIQRTEQGDSAMYLCASSLVAGGPANEQFFGPGTRLTVL.

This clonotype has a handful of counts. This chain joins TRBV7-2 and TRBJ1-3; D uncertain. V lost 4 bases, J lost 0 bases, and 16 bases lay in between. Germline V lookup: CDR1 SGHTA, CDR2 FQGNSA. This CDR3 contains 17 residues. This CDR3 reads CASSYRTTGHSGNTIYF. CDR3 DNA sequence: TGTGCCAGCAGCTATCGCACGACCGGTCACTCTGGAAACACCATATATTTT.

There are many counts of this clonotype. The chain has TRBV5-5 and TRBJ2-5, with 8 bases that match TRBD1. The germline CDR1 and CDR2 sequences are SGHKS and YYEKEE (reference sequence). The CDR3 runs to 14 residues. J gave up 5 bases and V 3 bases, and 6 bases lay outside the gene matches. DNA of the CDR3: TGTGCCAGCAGCTACCAGGGGGCTAGTGAGACCCAGTACTTC. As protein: CASSYQGASETQYF. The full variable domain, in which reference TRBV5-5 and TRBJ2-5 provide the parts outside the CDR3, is DAGVTQSPTHLIKTRGQQVTLRCSPISGHKSVSWYQQVLGQGPQFIFQYYEKEERGRGNFPDRFSARQFPNYSSELNVNALLLGDSALYLCASSYQGASETQYFGPGTRLLVL.

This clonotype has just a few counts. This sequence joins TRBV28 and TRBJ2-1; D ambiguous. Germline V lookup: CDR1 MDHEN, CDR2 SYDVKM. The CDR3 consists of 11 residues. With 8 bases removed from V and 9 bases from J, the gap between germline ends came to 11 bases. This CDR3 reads CASRLTFEQFF. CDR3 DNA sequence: TGTGCCAGCCGTCTTACGTTTGAGCAGTTCTTC.

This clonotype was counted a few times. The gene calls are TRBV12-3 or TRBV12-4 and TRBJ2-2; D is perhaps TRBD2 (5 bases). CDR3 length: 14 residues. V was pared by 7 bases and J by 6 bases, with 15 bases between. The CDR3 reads CASTLGVYPGELFF. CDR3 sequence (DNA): TGTGCCAGCACCCTCGGGGTGTATCCCGGGGAGCTGTTTTTT.

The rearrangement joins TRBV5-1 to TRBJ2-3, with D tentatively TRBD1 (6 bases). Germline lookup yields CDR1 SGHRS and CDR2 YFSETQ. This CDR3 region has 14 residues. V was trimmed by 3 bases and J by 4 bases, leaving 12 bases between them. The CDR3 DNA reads TGCGCCAGCAGCTGGGCACAGGGACCAGATACGCAGTATTTT. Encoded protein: CASSWAQGPDTQYF.

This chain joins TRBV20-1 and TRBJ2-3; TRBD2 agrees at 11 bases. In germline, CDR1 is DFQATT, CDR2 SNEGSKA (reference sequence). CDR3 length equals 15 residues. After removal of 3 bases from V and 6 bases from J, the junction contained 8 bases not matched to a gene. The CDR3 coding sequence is TGCAGTGCTAGCAGGATACTAGCGGGAGTTGATACGCAGTATTTT. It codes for CSASRILAGVDTQYF.